This is a list of T cell receptor beta chains from one sample in a study of control samples from healthy donors and cancer patients. Repertoires were generated with immunoSEQ multiplex PCR, while TCRdb's copy carries only in-frame clones and drops some. Altogether around 110,000 clones are present, around nine tenths being singletons, with the ten largest covering 2% to 3%. The sequenced material came from blood. Source of these receptors: a woman between 65 and 79 years old in good health. CDR3s include the opening cysteine and the closing phenylalanine or tryptophan. The order of the fields is V gene, J gene, CDR3 protein.

TRBV19,TRBJ1-2,CASSIGQAINYGYTF
TRBV4-1,TRBJ2-5,CASSQESARIATQYF
TRBV2,TRBJ1-2,CARKDPRGYTF
TRBV5-6,TRBJ1-6,CASSPTARGISPLHF
TRBV4-1,TRBJ2-7,CASSRRGGLGYEQYF
TRBV25-1,TRBJ2-5,CASSDPGLATETQYF
TRBV7-9,TRBJ1-3,CASSLHFEENTIYF
TRBV12-3/TRBV12-4,TRBJ2-3,CASSPLQTDTQYF
TRBV7-8,TRBJ1-1,CASSAVDVNTEAFF
TRBV3-1/TRBV3-2,TRBJ2-5,CASSQAGGQETQYF
TRBV19,TRBJ1-3,CASSTDRGRNTIYF
TRBV27,TRBJ2-7,CASSLLPGVPAVYYRRGPVYEQYF
TRBV11-2,TRBJ2-7,CASSRQGAYEQYF
TRBV7-9,TRBJ2-7,CASSPVGRHHEQYF
TRBV11-3,TRBJ2-3,CASSAGQGITDTQYF
TRBV12-3/TRBV12-4,TRBJ1-1,CASRPDRDTEAFF
TRBV19,TRBJ2-3,CASIPGTGGSDTQYF
TRBV5-4,TRBJ1-4,CASSPIPGTTNEKLFF
TRBV29-1,TRBJ2-3,CSGRGLARGSTDTQYF
TRBV6-5,TRBJ2-7,CASAGPYEQYF
TRBV9,TRBJ2-7,CASSGGGGGYEQYF
TRBV7-9,TRBJ2-5,CASSPQQRGVQETQYF
TRBV15,TRBJ2-3,CATSMGLAGGPDTQYF
TRBV29-1,TRBJ1-2,CSVWHHDGYTF
TRBV11-2,TRBJ2-5,CASSLSELKTQYF
TRBV5-5,TRBJ1-4,CASSSQGFGEKLFF
TRBV19,TRBJ2-2,CASTDPAGKLGTGELFF
TRBV12-5,TRBJ2-1,CASGLSLDLVLF
TRBV6-5,TRBJ1-2,CASSYSSRSHGYTF
TRBV6-6,TRBJ1-2,CASRPEGGPGGYTF
TRBV3-1/TRBV3-2,TRBJ2-1,CASRQAGPSYNEQFF
TRBV20-1,TRBJ2-7,CSGVVGYEQYF
TRBV4-3,TRBJ1-2,CASSQGAGAGANYGYTF
TRBV4-2,TRBJ1-1,CASSQVGTEAFF
TRBV2,TRBJ1-2,CASSIRTGSFFGYTF
TRBV20-1,TRBJ2-2,CSASRSGENTGELFF
TRBV2,TRBJ2-7,CASSDPGQGGYEQYF
TRBV5-6,TRBJ1-4,CASSLGPESAGEKLFF
TRBV10-3,TRBJ2-7,CAISGDYSLEQYF
TRBV28,TRBJ1-2,CASRAGTGEAYGYTF
TRBV6-5,TRBJ1-1,CASSRLMNTEAFF
TRBV7-6,TRBJ2-7,CASSSGGRRGTYEQYF
TRBV19,TRBJ1-4,CASSGRRDMSEKLFF
TRBV4-3,TRBJ2-3,CASSQGAGGRSDTQYF
TRBV12-3/TRBV12-4,TRBJ1-4,CASSLAGGEKLFF
TRBV5-6,TRBJ1-1,CASSRDGNTEAFF
TRBV19,TRBJ1-1,CASSINSGRQRHTEAFF
TRBV12-5,TRBJ2-4,CASGLGGGADIQYF
TRBV2,TRBJ2-7,CATSSGVSYEQYF
TRBV27,TRBJ2-7,CASSAGTGVYEQYF
TRBV2,TRBJ2-2,CASGGGARTGELFF
TRBV5-4,TRBJ1-2,CASSPDSNYGYTF
TRBV19,TRBJ1-2,CASSMPMATYTF